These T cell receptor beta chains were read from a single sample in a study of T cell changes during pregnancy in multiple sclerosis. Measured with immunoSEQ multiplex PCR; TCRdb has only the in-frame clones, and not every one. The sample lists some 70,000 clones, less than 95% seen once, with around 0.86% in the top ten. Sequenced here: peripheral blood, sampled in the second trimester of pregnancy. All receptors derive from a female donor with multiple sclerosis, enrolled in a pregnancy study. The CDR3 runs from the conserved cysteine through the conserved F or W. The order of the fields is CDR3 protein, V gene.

CDR3aa: CASSLVPGRNTEAFF; v_gene: TRBV7-9
CDR3aa: CASSPLDTNTEAFF; v_gene: TRBV18
CDR3aa: CASSARGDEAFF; v_gene: TRBV9
CDR3aa: CASSSNGNYGYTF; v_gene: TRBV6-6
CDR3aa: CASSGTGTANTEAFF; v_gene: TRBV18
CDR3aa: CASPSPPMTSGALEQFF; v_gene: TRBV7-2
CDR3aa: CATSRPSTASTGELFF; v_gene: TRBV15
CDR3aa: CASSQVTVNTEAFF; v_gene: TRBV4-3
CDR3aa: CASSYLGARETQYF; v_gene: TRBV6-5
CDR3aa: CASSAWTGHRETQYF; v_gene: TRBV19
CDR3aa: CASSPQFYNEQFF; v_gene: TRBV19
CDR3aa: CASSRPPYEQYF; v_gene: TRBV4-2
CDR3aa: CASIRGQLGGHTEAFF; v_gene: TRBV2
CDR3aa: CASSPPGGMANVLTF; v_gene: TRBV25-1
CDR3aa: CASSSSGGGQYEQFF; v_gene: TRBV7-2
CDR3aa: CASRAMLSADTQYF; v_gene: TRBV2
CDR3aa: CASSLGRAWGTEAFF; v_gene: TRBV7-2
CDR3aa: CASSIDGRSTDTQYF; v_gene: TRBV19
CDR3aa: CASSQVIVGATAIATDTQYF; v_gene: TRBV4-3
CDR3aa: CASSLAAGGTSYGYTF; v_gene: TRBV7-8
CDR3aa: CASSLRRQGPNQPQHF; v_gene: TRBV5-6
CDR3aa: CASSARTGGSYGYTF; v_gene: TRBV9
CDR3aa: CAISRGPGQSAEQYF; v_gene: TRBV10-3
CDR3aa: CASSWGTGNQPQHF; v_gene: TRBV7-9
CDR3aa: CASTPDFYGYTF; v_gene: TRBV19
CDR3aa: CASSESGRLGYGYTF; v_gene: TRBV6-1
CDR3aa: CASSPQTSGGSQETQYF; v_gene: TRBV18
CDR3aa: CASSLSGTDTQYF; v_gene: TRBV28
CDR3aa: CASSVLAGGADTQYF; v_gene: TRBV6-5
CDR3aa: CASRPTGGPTVYEQYF; v_gene: TRBV21-1
CDR3aa: CRPDREQPSYNSPLHF; v_gene: TRBV29-1
CDR3aa: CASSALVGPNSPLHF; v_gene: TRBV5-8